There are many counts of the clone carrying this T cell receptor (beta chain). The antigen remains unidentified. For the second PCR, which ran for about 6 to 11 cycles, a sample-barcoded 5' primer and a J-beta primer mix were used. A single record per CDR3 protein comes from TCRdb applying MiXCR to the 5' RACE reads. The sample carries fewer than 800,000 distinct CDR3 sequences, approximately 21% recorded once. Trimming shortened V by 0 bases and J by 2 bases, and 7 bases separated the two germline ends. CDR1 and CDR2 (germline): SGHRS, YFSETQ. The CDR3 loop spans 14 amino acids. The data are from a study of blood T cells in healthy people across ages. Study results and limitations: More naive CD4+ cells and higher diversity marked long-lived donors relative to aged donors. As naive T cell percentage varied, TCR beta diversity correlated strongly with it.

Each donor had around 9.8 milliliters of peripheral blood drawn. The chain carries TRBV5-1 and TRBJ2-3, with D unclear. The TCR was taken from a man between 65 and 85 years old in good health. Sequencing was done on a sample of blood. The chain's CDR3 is CASSLETNTDTQYF. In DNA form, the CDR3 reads TGCGCCAGCAGCTTGGAAACCAACACAGATACGCAGTATTTT. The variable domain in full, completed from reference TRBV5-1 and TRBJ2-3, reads KAGVTQTPRYLIKTRGQQVTLSCSPISGHRSVSWYQQTPGQGLQFLFEYFSETQRNKGNFPGRFSGRQFSNSRSEMNVSTLELGDSALYLCASSLETNTDTQYFGPGTRLTVL.